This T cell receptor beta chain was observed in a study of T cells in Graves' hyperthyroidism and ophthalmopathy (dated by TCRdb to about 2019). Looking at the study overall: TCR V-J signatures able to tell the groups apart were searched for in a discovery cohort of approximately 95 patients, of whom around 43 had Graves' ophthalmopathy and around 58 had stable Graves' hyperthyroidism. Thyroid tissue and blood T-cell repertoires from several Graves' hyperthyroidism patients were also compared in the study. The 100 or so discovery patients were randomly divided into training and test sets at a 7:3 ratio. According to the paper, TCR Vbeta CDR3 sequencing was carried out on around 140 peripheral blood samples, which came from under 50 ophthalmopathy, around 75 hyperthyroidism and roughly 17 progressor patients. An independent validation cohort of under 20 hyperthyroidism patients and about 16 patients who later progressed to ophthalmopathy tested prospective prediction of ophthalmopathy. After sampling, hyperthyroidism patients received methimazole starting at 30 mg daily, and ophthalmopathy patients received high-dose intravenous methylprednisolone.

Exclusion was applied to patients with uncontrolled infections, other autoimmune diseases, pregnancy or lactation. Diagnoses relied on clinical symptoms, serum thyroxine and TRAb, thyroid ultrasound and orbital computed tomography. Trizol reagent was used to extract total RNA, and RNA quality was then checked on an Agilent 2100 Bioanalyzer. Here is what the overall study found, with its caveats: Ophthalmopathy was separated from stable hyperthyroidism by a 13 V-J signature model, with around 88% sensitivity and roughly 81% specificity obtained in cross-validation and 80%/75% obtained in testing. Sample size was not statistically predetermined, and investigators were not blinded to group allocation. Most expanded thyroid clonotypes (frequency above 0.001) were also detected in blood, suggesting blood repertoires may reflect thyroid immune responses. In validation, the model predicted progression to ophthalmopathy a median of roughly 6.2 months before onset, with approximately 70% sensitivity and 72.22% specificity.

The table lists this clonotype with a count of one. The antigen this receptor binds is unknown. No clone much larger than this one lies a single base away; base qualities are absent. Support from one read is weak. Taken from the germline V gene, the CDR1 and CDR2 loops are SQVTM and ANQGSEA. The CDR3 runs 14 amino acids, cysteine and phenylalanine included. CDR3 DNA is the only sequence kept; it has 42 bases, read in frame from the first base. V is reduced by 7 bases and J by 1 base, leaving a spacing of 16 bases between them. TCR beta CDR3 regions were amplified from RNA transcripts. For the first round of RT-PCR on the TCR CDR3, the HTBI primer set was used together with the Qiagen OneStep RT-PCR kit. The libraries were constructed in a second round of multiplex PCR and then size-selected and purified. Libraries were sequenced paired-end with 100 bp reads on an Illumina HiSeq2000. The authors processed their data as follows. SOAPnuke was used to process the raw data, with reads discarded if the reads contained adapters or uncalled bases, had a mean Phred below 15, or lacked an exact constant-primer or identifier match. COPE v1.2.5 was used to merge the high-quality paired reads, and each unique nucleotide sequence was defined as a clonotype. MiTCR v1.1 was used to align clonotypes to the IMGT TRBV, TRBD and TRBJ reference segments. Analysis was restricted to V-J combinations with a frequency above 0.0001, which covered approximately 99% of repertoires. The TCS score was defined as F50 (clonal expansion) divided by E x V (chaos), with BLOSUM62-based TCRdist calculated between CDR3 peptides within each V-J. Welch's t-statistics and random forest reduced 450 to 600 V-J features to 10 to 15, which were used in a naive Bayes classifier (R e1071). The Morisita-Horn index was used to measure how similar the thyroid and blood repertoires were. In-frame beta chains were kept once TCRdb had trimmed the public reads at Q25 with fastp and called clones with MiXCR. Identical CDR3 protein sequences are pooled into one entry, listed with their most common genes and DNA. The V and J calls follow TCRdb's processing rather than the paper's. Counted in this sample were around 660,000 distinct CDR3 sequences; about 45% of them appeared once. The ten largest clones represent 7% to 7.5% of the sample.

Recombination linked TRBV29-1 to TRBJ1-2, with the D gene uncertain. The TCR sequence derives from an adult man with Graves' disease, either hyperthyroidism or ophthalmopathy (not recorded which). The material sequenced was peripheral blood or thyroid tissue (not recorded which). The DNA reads TGCAGCGCTGATGACACGGCTTTTAACTATGGCTACACCTTC. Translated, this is CSADDTAFNYGYTF. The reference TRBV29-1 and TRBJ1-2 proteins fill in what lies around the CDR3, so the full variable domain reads SAVISQKPSRDICQRGTSLTIQCQVDSQVTMMFWYRQQPGQSLTLIATANQGSEATYESGFVIDKFPISRPNLTFSTLTVSNMSPEDSSIYLCSADDTAFNYGYTFGSGTRLTVV.